One and the same sample provided the 25 T cell receptor beta chains below, sequenced in a study of blood T cell repertoires in COVID-19 (TCRdb year 2020). Library preparation was by the immunoSEQ multiplex PCR assay. In its TCRdb copy, this immuneACCESS table keeps in-frame sequences only and misses some clones. Where compared with another copy, unresolved V genes explain less than half of these, and the others have no known cause. Present in this sample are approximately 150,000 clones, roughly 82% of which were seen just once. The biggest ten clones account for approximately 9.1% of the sample. Sequencing was done on a sample of peripheral blood. These receptor sequences come from a woman in her 70s with acute or convalescent COVID-19.

The rearrangement uses TRBV5-8 and TRBJ1-2; 7 bases line up with TRBD1. Trimming removed 3 bases from V and 4 bases from J; junction bases left unmatched: 6. In germline, CDR1 is SGHTS, CDR2 YDEGEE. The CDR3 length is 14 residues. CDR3 amino acids: CASSSGDRFYGYTF. CDR3 sequence (DNA): TGTGCCAGCAGCTCGGGGGACAGATTCTATGGCTACACCTTC. The complete variable domain, with remaining parts taken from reference TRBV5-8 and TRBJ1-2, reads EAGVTQSPTHLIKTRGQQATLRCSPISGHTSVYWYQQALGLGLQFLLWYDEGEERNRGNFPPRFSGRQFPNYSSELNVNALELEDSALYLCASSSGDRFYGYTFGSGTRLTVV.

In its sample, this clone was seen once. This chain joins TRBV7-9 and TRBJ2-3, with TRBD2 matching over 8 bases. Germline trimming cut 5 bases from V and 5 bases from J; bases unmatched to any gene: 9. This CDR3 has 15 residues. Germline V lookup: CDR1 SEHNR, CDR2 FQNEAQ (reference sequence). The CDR3 region has the DNA TGTGCCAGCAGCAGTGGCGGGGGGCGACAAGATACGCAGTATTTT. It codes for CASSSGGGRQDTQYF. Full variable domain (outside the CDR3, taken from reference TRBV7-9 and TRBJ2-3): DTGVSQNPRHKITKRGQNVTFRCDPISEHNRLYWYRQTLGQGPEFLTYFQNEAQLEKSRLLSDRFSAERPKGSFSTLEIQRTEQGDSAMYLCASSSGGGRQDTQYFGPGTRLTVL.

The chain combines TRBV5-4 with TRBJ1-1; maybe TRBD1 (5 bases). V was cut by 3 bases and J by 6 bases, with 12 bases left in between. The germline gives CDR1 SGHNT, CDR2 YYREEE (reference sequence). The CDR3 consists of 13 residues. The CDR3, as DNA: TGTGCCAGCAGCTCTTCCCCGGGGGCTGAAGCTTTCTTT. Translated, it gives CASSSSPGAEAFF.

This clone was seen just once. The chain has TRBV7-6 and TRBJ1-5, with 7 nucleotides matching TRBD1. Germline CDR1 SGHVS, CDR2 FNYEAQ. V dropped 4 bases and J dropped 1; count of bases not matched to a gene: 4. The length of the CDR3 is 15 residues. CDR3 in amino acids: CASSSDRRSNQPQHF. The CDR3 nucleotides are TGTGCCAGCAGCTCGGACAGGAGGAGCAATCAGCCCCAGCATTTT.

The chain joins TRBV4-2 to TRBJ2-2, with 15 bases lining up with TRBD2. Looked up from germline, CDR1 is LGHNA and CDR2 is YNFKEQ. The CDR3 loop spans 19 amino acids. V lost 4 bases, J lost 7 bases, and 13 bases stayed unmatched. The CDR3 DNA sequence: TGTGCCAGCAGCCCCCGGACTAGCGGGGGGGCCGGAGTTGGCGGGGAGCTGTTTTTT. Protein product: CASSPRTSGGAGVGGELFF.

The J gene is TRBJ2-2, the V gene TRBV3-1 (or the pseudogene TRBV3-2); tentative D call: TRBD2 (5 bases). V lost 1 base to trimming and J lost 4 bases, with 13 bases between them. CDR1 and CDR2 (germline): LGHDT, YNNKEL (reference sequence). The CDR3 sequence is 16 residues long. The chain's CDR3 is CASSQGESGSTGELFF. The CDR3 region has the DNA TGTGCCAGCAGCCAAGGGGAGTCGGGTTCCACCGGGGAGCTGTTTTTT.

This clone showed up just a few times. V gene TRBV3-1 (or the pseudogene TRBV3-2) combines with J gene TRBJ1-2; D may be TRBD1 (6 bases). The CDR3 consists of 13 residues. The V and J ends lost 4 bases and 5 bases respectively, with 11 bases between them. Looked up from germline, CDR1 is LGHDT and CDR2 is YNNKEL (reference sequence). The CDR3 region is CASSRGGGYGYTF. The DNA of the CDR3 is TGTGCCAGCAGCCGGGGAGGGGGGTATGGCTACACCTTC.

The chain combines TRBV5-1 with TRBJ2-2, with D possibly being TRBD2 (5 bases). Per germline, CDR1 SGHRS and CDR2 YFSETQ. V lost 2 bases to trimming and J lost 1 base, with 12 bases between them. This CDR3 has 16 amino acids. CDR3 nucleotide sequence: TGCGCCAGCAGCTTCGCGGACGGGAAGAACACCGGGGAGCTGTTTTTT. This encodes CASSFADGKNTGELFF.

This clone was detected a few times. Distinct nucleotide sequences in the sample also encode this CDR3. J is TRBJ1-5 and V is TRBV5-6; TRBD1 might be the D (5 bases). Trimming shortened V by 4 bases and J by 1 base, and 12 bases separated the two germline ends. The CDR3 contains 15 residues. The germline V gene encodes CDR1 SGHDT and CDR2 YYEEEE. The CDR3 region is CASSRRGLSNQPQHF. CDR3 DNA sequence: TGTGCCAGCAGCCGGAGGGGTCTGAGCAATCAGCCCCAGCATTTT.

This chain joins TRBV6-2 or TRBV6-3 and TRBJ1-5; 12 nucleotides agree with TRBD1. This CDR3 is 18 amino acids long. The junction had 15 bases not matched to a gene; V was cut back by 6 bases and J by 6 bases. Germline CDR1 is MNHEY and CDR2 is SVGEGT. Here the CDR3 reads CASSRIGPGQGATQPQHF. In DNA form, the CDR3 reads TGTGCCAGCAGCCGAATCGGTCCGGGACAGGGGGCAACTCAGCCCCAGCATTTT.

The rearrangement links TRBV5-1 to TRBJ1-1; no reliable D call. This CDR3 region has 14 residues. Looked up from germline, CDR1 is SGHRS and CDR2 is YFSETQ. With 2 bases removed from V and 1 base from J, the gap between germline ends came to 9 bases. DNA of the CDR3: TGCGCCAGCAGCTTCCTTCCCTCGAACACTGAAGCTTTCTTT. Amino acids: CASSFLPSNTEAFF.

V is TRBV28 and J is TRBJ1-1, with D perhaps matching TRBD1 (5 bases). This CDR3 spans 15 amino acids. The V gene's germline CDR1 is MDHEN and CDR2 SYDVKM. Trimming shortened V by 2 bases and J by 0 bases, and 10 bases separated the two germline ends. In DNA, the CDR3 is TGTGCCAGCAGTTTACTCAGGGTTATGAACACTGAAGCTTTCTTT. Amino acid sequence: CASSLLRVMNTEAFF.

This sequence joins TRBV5-1 and TRBJ1-4, with 7 bases fitting TRBD1. Per germline, CDR1 SGHRS and CDR2 YFSETQ. V gave up 0 bases and J gave up 4 bases; unmatched junction bases: 3. The CDR3 spans 15 residues. This CDR3 is CASSLAGGNNEKLFF. The CDR3 DNA reads TGCGCCAGCAGCTTGGCAGGGGGTAATAATGAAAAACTGTTTTTT.

The rearrangement links TRBV2 to TRBJ2-3; 11 nucleotides agree with TRBD2. V trimming: 6 bases; J trimming: 3 bases; junction bases outside the gene matches: 5. This CDR3 is 15 amino acids long. CDR1 and CDR2 from the germline V gene are SNHLY and FYNNEI. CDR3 bases: TGTGCCAGCAGCCGTCGACTAGCGGGGACAGATACGCAGTATTTT. Protein product: CASSRRLAGTDTQYF. Variable domain in full (rest from reference TRBV2 and TRBJ2-3): EPEVTQTPSHQVTQMGQEVILRCVPISNHLYFYWYRQILGQKVEFLVSFYNNEISEKSEIFDDQFSVERPDGSNFTLKIRSTKLEDSAMYFCASSRRLAGTDTQYFGPGTRLTVL.

V is TRBV18 and J is TRBJ1-6, with unresolved D. The CDR3 is made up of 13 amino acids. The germline V gene encodes CDR1 KGHSH and CDR2 LQKENI. V was trimmed by 6 bases and J by 8 bases, leaving 11 bases between them. The DNA for the CDR3 is TGTGCCAGCTCTCCTGACGGGGATTCACCCCTCCACTTT. It yields the protein CASSPDGDSPLHF.

This rearrangement joins TRBV9 to TRBJ1-3; D perhaps matches TRBD1 (6 bases). CDR1 is SGDLS, CDR2 YYNGEE, per germline. The CDR3 has 14 amino acids. V gave up 4 bases and J gave up 4 bases, with 12 bases separating them. DNA of the CDR3: TGTGCCAGCAGCACAACAGGGTCGGGAAACACCATATATTTT. Protein product: CASSTTGSGNTIYF.

The chain uses TRBV4-3 and TRBJ1-2; D gene ambiguous. Trimming took 0 bases from V and 7 from J, leaving 18 bases between them. Germline-derived CDR1 and CDR2 are LGHNA and YSLEER. The CDR3 totals 16 residues. The CDR3 loop is CASSQDHLEGSVGYTF. The CDR3 DNA reads as TGCGCCAGCAGCCAAGATCACCTGGAGGGATCGGTTGGCTACACCTTC.

The chain is built from TRBV4-1 and TRBJ1-2; 7 bases match TRBD1. Germline V CDR1 and CDR2: MGHRA, YSYEKL. The length of the CDR3 is 18 residues. Unmatched junction bases numbered 14, after V lost 0 bases and J lost 4 bases. CDR3 nucleotides: TGCGCCAGCAGCCAAGAACCGTTGGTTCTGGACAGGAGCTATGGCTACACCTTC. It yields the protein CASSQEPLVLDRSYGYTF.

The chain employs TRBV4-1 and TRBJ1-1; no firm D call. V was shortened by 4 bases and J by 5 bases, with 11 bases between the two germline ends. CDR3 length: 13 residues. The germline CDR1 and CDR2 sequences are MGHRA and YSYEKL. CDR3 coding DNA: TGCGCCAGCAGCCTAACTAGAGGGACTGAAGCTTTCTTT. This sequence encodes CASSLTRGTEAFF.

This clone was counted only a few times. The CDR3 reads CASSLVSHAVQETQYF. DNA for the CDR3: TGTGCCAGCAGCTTAGTCTCCCACGCGGTCCAAGAGACCCAGTACTTC. The chain recombines TRBV7-2 with TRBJ2-5; no reliable D call. Germline CDR1 SGHTA, CDR2 FQGNSA. The CDR3 is 16 amino acids. V lost 1 base, J lost 1 base, and 13 bases lay in between.

The chain carries TRBV28 and TRBJ1-3; TRBD1 might be the D (6 bases). The V gene's germline CDR1 is MDHEN and CDR2 SYDVKM. The CDR3 is made up of 17 amino acids. With 2 bases removed from V and 2 bases from J, the gap between germline ends came to 16 bases. CDR3 nucleotides: TGTGCCAGCAGTTTACCCACAGGGTCCGCCACTGGAAACACCATATATTTT. This sequence encodes CASSLPTGSATGNTIYF.

This clone showed up just a few times. J is TRBJ1-5 and V is TRBV30; 9 bases line up with TRBD1. V lost 2 bases, J lost 1 base, and 9 bases stayed unmatched. CDR3 length equals 17 residues. Germline V gene sequence: CDR1 GTSNPN, CDR2 SVGIG (reference sequence). This CDR3 reads CAWSRRQGDASNQPQHF. CDR3 DNA: TGTGCCTGGAGTAGAAGACAGGGGGACGCGAGCAATCAGCCCCAGCATTTT.

V is TRBV5-4 and J is TRBJ1-1, with 8 bases identical to TRBD1. CDR1 is SGHNT, CDR2 YYREEE, per germline (reference sequence). V was pared by 3 bases and J by 1 base, with 5 bases of the junction left unmatched. This CDR3 comprises 15 residues. CDR3 amino acids: CASSSPTGGNTEAFF. The CDR3 nucleotides are TGTGCCAGCAGCTCCCCTACAGGGGGGAACACTGAAGCTTTCTTT.

On this clone: In the same sample, other DNA sequences code for this CDR3. This sequence joins TRBV5-1 and TRBJ2-5; D perhaps matches TRBD2 (6 bases). V was clipped by 4 bases and J by 1 base, with 11 bases between them. The CDR3 spans 14 residues. Looked up from germline, CDR1 is SGHRS and CDR2 is YFSETQ. Here the CDR3 DNA reads TGCGCCAGCAGCACCGGGACTCTCCAAGAGACCCAGTACTTC. Its protein product is CASSTGTLQETQYF. The full variable domain, with the rest looked up from reference TRBV5-1 and TRBJ2-5, is KAGVTQTPRYLIKTRGQQVTLSCSPISGHRSVSWYQQTPGQGLQFLFEYFSETQRNKGNFPGRFSGRQFSNSRSEMNVSTLELGDSALYLCASSTGTLQETQYFGPGTRLLVL.

In its sample, this clone was seen once. The chain carries TRBV30 and TRBJ2-5, with D perhaps matching TRBD1 (5 bases). V was trimmed by 2 bases and J by 5 bases, leaving 12 bases between them. Germline V gives CDR1 GTSNPN, CDR2 SVGIG (reference sequence). The CDR3 totals 13 residues. CDR3 sequence (DNA): TGTGCCTGGAGTCACCAGGGTGAGGAGACCCAGTACTTC. This codes for CAWSHQGEETQYF.